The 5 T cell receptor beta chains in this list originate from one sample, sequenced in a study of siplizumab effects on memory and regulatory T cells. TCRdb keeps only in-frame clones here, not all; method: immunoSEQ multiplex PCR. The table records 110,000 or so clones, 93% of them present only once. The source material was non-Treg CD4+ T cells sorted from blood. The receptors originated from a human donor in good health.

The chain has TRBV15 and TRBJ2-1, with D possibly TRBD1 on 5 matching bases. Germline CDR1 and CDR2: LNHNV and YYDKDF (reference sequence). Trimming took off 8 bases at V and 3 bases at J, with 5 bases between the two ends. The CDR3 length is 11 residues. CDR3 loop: CATQGYNEQFF. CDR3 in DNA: TGTGCCACCCAGGGCTACAATGAGCAGTTCTTC.

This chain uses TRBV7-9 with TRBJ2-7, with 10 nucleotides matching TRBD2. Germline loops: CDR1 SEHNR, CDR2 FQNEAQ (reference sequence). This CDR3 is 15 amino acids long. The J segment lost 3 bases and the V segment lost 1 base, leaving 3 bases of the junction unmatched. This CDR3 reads CASSLVPSGGYEQYF. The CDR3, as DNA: TGTGCCAGCAGCTTAGTCCCTAGCGGGGGCTACGAGCAGTACTTC.

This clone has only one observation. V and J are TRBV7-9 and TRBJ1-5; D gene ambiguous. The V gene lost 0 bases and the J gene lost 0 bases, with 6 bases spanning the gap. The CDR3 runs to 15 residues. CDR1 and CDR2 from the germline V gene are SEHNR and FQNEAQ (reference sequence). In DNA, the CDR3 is TGTGCCAGCAGCTTAGCGTCCAGTAGCAATCAGCCCCAGCATTTT. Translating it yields CASSLASSSNQPQHF.

The CDR3 spells CAISESPQGSTDTQYF. Written as DNA, the CDR3 is TGTGCCATCAGTGAGTCGCCCCAGGGAAGCACAGATACGCAGTATTTT. V gene TRBV10-3 combines with J gene TRBJ2-3; D might be TRBD1 (5 bases). Per the germline V gene, CDR1 is ENHRY and CDR2 is SYGVKD. This CDR3 region has 16 residues. The V and J ends lost 0 bases and 0 bases respectively, with 10 bases between them.

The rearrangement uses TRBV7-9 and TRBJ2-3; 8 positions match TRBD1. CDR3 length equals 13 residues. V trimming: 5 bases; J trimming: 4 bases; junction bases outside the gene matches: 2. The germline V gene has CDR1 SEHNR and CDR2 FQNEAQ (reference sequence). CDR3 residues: CASSPGGADTQYF. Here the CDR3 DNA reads TGTGCCAGCAGCCCAGGGGGCGCAGATACGCAGTATTTT.